The 20 T cell receptor beta chains below all came from one sample that was sequenced in a study of cytomegalovirus exposure and HLA in healthy donors. The PCR was carried out with 60 Vbeta primers and 13 Jbeta primers. The table came from immunoSEQ multiplex PCR; TCRdb's copy has only in-frame clones and leaves some out. Counted here are about 160,000 clones, over 70% occurring once; the ten biggest clones make up approximately 7%. The sequencing sample was made of PBMCs. These receptors all stem from a middle-aged woman in good health and CMV-seropositive.

This chain connects TRBV27 to TRBJ2-3; possible D gene TRBD2, 6 bases. Germline V lookup: CDR1 MNHEY, CDR2 SMNVEV (reference sequence). Trimming took 4 bases from V and 3 from J, leaving 14 bases between them. The CDR3 is made up of 15 amino acids. DNA for the CDR3: TGTGCCAGCAGTTCCCACCCCGCGGGGACAGATACGCAGTATTTT. Protein product: CASSSHPAGTDTQYF.

The CDR3 DNA reads TGTGCCAGCAGCTTGGGGCCAGGAGGGGATGAAAAACTGTTTTTT. This gives the protein CASSLGPGGDEKLFF. The rearrangement links TRBV5-6 to TRBJ1-4, with D tentatively TRBD1 (5 bases). This CDR3 contains 15 residues. V lost 0 bases to trimming and J lost 6 bases, with 12 bases between them. Looked up from germline, CDR1 is SGHDT and CDR2 is YYEEEE.

The chain is built from TRBV18 and TRBJ1-1, with D tentatively TRBD1 (5 bases). CDR3 length: 13 residues. The germline V and J ends were trimmed by 2 bases and 3 bases, with 7 bases remaining between them. Germline lookup yields CDR1 KGHSH and CDR2 LQKENI. The CDR3 region is CASSPRGDTEAFF. Here the CDR3 DNA reads TGTGCCAGCTCACCAAGGGGTGACACTGAAGCTTTCTTT.

This clone was seen a few times. J is TRBJ2-5 and V is TRBV12-5; TRBD2 matches at 8 bases. The CDR3 has 12 residues. Germline V CDR1 and CDR2: LGHNT, FRNRAP. V trimming: 6 bases; J trimming: 5 bases; junction bases outside the gene matches: 2. This chain's CDR3 is CASGASGETQYF. As DNA, the CDR3 is TGTGCTAGTGGCGCTAGCGGGGAGACCCAGTACTTC.

This sequence joins TRBV4-1 and TRBJ1-3; no reliable D call. Germline V gene lookup returns CDR1 MGHRA and CDR2 YSYEKL. The CDR3 spans 14 residues. V was shortened by 2 bases and J by 4 bases, with 9 bases between the two germline ends. Here the CDR3 reads CASSQLWSGNTIYF. CDR3 in DNA: TGCGCCAGCAGCCAACTATGGTCCGGAAACACCATATATTTT.

The chain couples TRBV10-3 to TRBJ2-1, with D tentatively TRBD2 (6 bases). V gave up 10 bases and J gave up 8 bases, with 15 bases separating them. The CDR3 covers 12 residues. Looked up from germline, CDR1 is ENHRY and CDR2 is SYGVKD. The CDR3 DNA reads as TGTGCCACTAAAGCTAGCGTAGATGAGCAGTTCTTC. This gives the protein CATKASVDEQFF.

This chain uses TRBV2 with TRBJ2-3; 10 bases fit TRBD2. Germline-derived CDR1 and CDR2 are SNHLY and FYNNEI. V shed 4 bases, J shed 5 bases, and the junction held 9 bases outside the gene matches. The CDR3 has 16 amino acids. The DNA for the CDR3 is TGTGCCAGCAGTGCGGGCCGGGCTAGCGGGGGAGATACGCAGTATTTT. Encoded protein: CASSAGRASGGDTQYF.

This sequence joins TRBV5-6 and TRBJ1-5; D may be TRBD1 (5 bases). V dropped 4 bases and J dropped 3 bases, with 17 bases sitting between them. Per the germline V gene, CDR1 is SGHDT and CDR2 is YYEEEE. The CDR3 spans 16 residues. The CDR3 bases are TGTGCCAGCAGCACGTATCAGGGTGGGTACAATCAGCCCCAGCATTTT. This sequence encodes CASSTYQGGYNQPQHF.

The genes are TRBV5-1 and TRBJ2-1; 7 bases agree with TRBD1. In germline, CDR1 is SGHRS, CDR2 YFSETQ. Trimming removed 0 bases from V and 0 bases from J; junction bases left unmatched: 3. This CDR3 region has 16 residues. Here the CDR3 reads CASSLAGQSSYNEQFF. Here the CDR3 DNA reads TGCGCCAGCAGCTTGGCGGGACAGAGCTCCTACAATGAGCAGTTCTTC.

This chain connects TRBV7-9 to TRBJ2-7; 10 nucleotides line up with TRBD1. This CDR3 spans 15 amino acids. The J segment lost 6 bases and the V segment lost 5 bases, leaving 10 bases of the junction unmatched. Germline V lookup: CDR1 SEHNR, CDR2 FQNEAQ (reference sequence). The CDR3 nucleotides read TGTGCCAGCAGCCAGGGGACAGGGGTCTCTGGCGAGCAGTACTTC. Amino acid sequence: CASSQGTGVSGEQYF.

A single count supports this clone. The genes are TRBV19 and TRBJ1-5; 11 bases agree with TRBD1. Trimming cost V 6 bases and J 6 bases; bases outside gene matches: 7. This CDR3 is 15 amino acids long. Germline lookup yields CDR1 LNHDA and CDR2 SQIVND (reference sequence). CDR3 residues: CASRGTGGASQPQHF. CDR3 nucleotide sequence: TGTGCCAGTAGGGGGACAGGGGGTGCGTCTCAGCCCCAGCATTTT. The whole variable domain, filled in from reference TRBV19 and TRBJ1-5, reads DGGITQSPKYLFRKEGQNVTLSCEQNLNHDAMYWYRQDPGQGLRLIYYSQIVNDFQKGDIAEGYSVSREKKESFPLTVTSAQKNPTAFYLCASRGTGGASQPQHFGDGTRLSIL.

Comment on this clone: A read error is likely, as this CDR3 ends without the conserved phenylalanine or tryptophan. The chain employs TRBV4-1 and TRBJ2-2, with 7 bases lining up with TRBD1. The V gene's germline CDR1 is MGHRA and CDR2 YSYEKL. V shed 4 bases and J 0 bases; nucleotides not matched to a gene: 5. This CDR3 is built from 16 residues. The DNA of the CDR3 is TGCGCCAGCAGCCGAACTCAGGGGGCGAACACCGGGGAGCTGTTTTGT. This gives the protein CASSRTQGANTGELFC.

This clone occurred a few times. This chain joins TRBV27 and TRBJ2-2; 9 bases align to TRBD2. V lost 6 bases to trimming and J lost 3 bases; unmatched junction nucleotides: 8. From germline, CDR1 is MNHEY and CDR2 SMNVEV (reference sequence). This CDR3 has 16 residues. For the CDR3, the DNA is TGTGCCAGCAGGGAGAGCGGGGGGATATACACCGGGGAGCTGTTTTTT. This gives the protein CASRESGGIYTGELFF.

This chain connects TRBV2 to TRBJ2-3; the match to TRBD2 covers 7 bases. CDR3 length: 14 residues. Germline assignment: CDR1 SNHLY and CDR2 FYNNEI. V lost 7 bases, J lost 6 bases, and 10 bases stayed unmatched. CDR3 protein: CASNLAEWGDTQYF. The CDR3 DNA reads TGTGCCAGCAACCTAGCGGAGTGGGGGGATACGCAGTATTTT.

V is TRBV19 and J is TRBJ1-6; 7 nucleotides line up with TRBD1. V was pared by 9 bases and J by 6 bases, with 2 bases of the junction left unmatched. The CDR3 has 12 residues. Germline CDR1 reads LNHDA; CDR2 reads SQIVND (reference sequence). The CDR3 loop reads CASSGGNSPLHF. CDR3 DNA: TGTGCCAGCTCAGGGGGTAATTCACCCCTCCACTTT. The whole variable domain, remainder taken from reference TRBV19 and TRBJ1-6, is DGGITQSPKYLFRKEGQNVTLSCEQNLNHDAMYWYRQDPGQGLRLIYYSQIVNDFQKGDIAEGYSVSREKKESFPLTVTSAQKNPTAFYLCASSGGNSPLHFGNGTRLTVT.

The V gene is TRBV7-8, the J gene TRBJ1-2; D is unclear. Trimming left V 1 base short and J 4 bases short, with 13 bases between. Germline V gives CDR1 SGHVS, CDR2 FQNEAQ. The CDR3 length is 15 residues. CDR3: CASSLVRSNLYGYTF. In DNA, the CDR3 is TGTGCCAGCAGCTTAGTTCGGAGCAACCTCTATGGCTACACCTTC.

The J gene is TRBJ1-5, the V gene TRBV19; tentatively, D is TRBD1 (6 bases). V was clipped by 6 bases and J by 3 bases, with 12 bases between them. CDR3 length equals 14 residues. The germline V gene encodes CDR1 LNHDA and CDR2 SQIVND (reference sequence). As DNA, the CDR3 is TGTGCCAGTAGGGAGGCAGGGGTCAATCAGCCCCAGCATTTT. Amino acids: CASREAGVNQPQHF.

This sequence joins TRBV29-1 and TRBJ1-1; maybe TRBD1 (5 bases). Germline CDR1 SQVTM, CDR2 ANQGSEA. This CDR3 is 14 amino acids long. Between the trimmed V and J ends, which lost 5 bases and 4 bases, there was a span of 17 bases. The CDR3, as DNA: TGCAGCGTTAGGAACAGGCAGCGCGGCACTGAAGCTTTCTTT. This sequence encodes CSVRNRQRGTEAFF.

The chain is built from TRBV4-3 and TRBJ1-2; D is unresolved. Germline CDR1 LGHNA, CDR2 YSLEER. The CDR3 covers 15 residues. Trimming removed 1 base from V and 2 bases from J, with 11 bases in between. The CDR3 loop is CASSQASGGNYGYTF. The CDR3 coding sequence is TGCGCCAGCAGCCAAGCGAGTGGCGGAAACTATGGCTACACCTTC.

V usage is TRBV5-1 and J usage is TRBJ2-3; TRBD1 aligns across 8 bases. With V trimmed by 10 bases and J by 5 bases, 9 bases remained unmatched. Germline V gene sequence: CDR1 SGHRS, CDR2 YFSETQ. CDR3 length: 13 amino acids. Written as DNA, the CDR3 is TGCGCCTCCCTCAGGGGGCCTGGAGATACGCAGTATTTT. Its translation: CASLRGPGDTQYF. The full variable domain, its missing parts supplied by reference TRBV5-1 and TRBJ2-3, is KAGVTQTPRYLIKTRGQQVTLSCSPISGHRSVSWYQQTPGQGLQFLFEYFSETQRNKGNFPGRFSGRQFSNSRSEMNVSTLELGDSALYLCASLRGPGDTQYFGPGTRLTVL.